A single sample gave rise to the 22 T cell receptor beta chains below, sequenced in a study of pediatric ulcerative colitis. TCRdb keeps only in-frame clones here, not all; method: immunoSEQ multiplex PCR. Of 4,500 to 5,500 clones listed, 89% are singletons. The specimen was blood. All receptors derive from a boy aged 5-17 years with mild ulcerative colitis.

V usage is TRBV27 and J usage is TRBJ1-5; maybe TRBD1 (6 bases). V lost 0 bases to trimming and J lost 2 bases, with 14 bases between them. Germline-derived CDR1 and CDR2 are MNHEY and SMNVEV (reference sequence). The CDR3 sequence is 17 residues long. The CDR3 loop is CASSLSKGEGGNQPQHF. The DNA for the CDR3 is TGTGCCAGCAGTTTATCGAAGGGGGAGGGGGGCAATCAGCCCCAGCATTTT.

V gene TRBV30 combines with J gene TRBJ1-3; D remains unclear. The length of the CDR3 is 13 residues. CDR1 and CDR2 (germline): GTSNPN, SVGIG (reference sequence). The V and J ends lost 8 bases and 0 bases respectively, with 11 bases between them. CDR3 DNA: TGTGCCGCTGCTACGAACTCTGGAAACACCATATATTTT. Translated, it gives CAAATNSGNTIYF.

V and J are TRBV28 and TRBJ2-7; 10 nucleotides agree with TRBD2. Germline V gene data show CDR1 as MDHEN and CDR2 as SYDVKM. V shed 2 bases, J shed 3 bases, and the junction held 10 bases outside the gene matches. The CDR3 sequence is 17 residues long. The CDR3 loop is CASSLPSGRGAGYEQYF. In DNA, the CDR3 is TGTGCCAGCAGTTTACCAAGCGGGAGGGGCGCTGGCTACGAGCAGTACTTC.

The J gene is TRBJ2-1, the V gene TRBV11-3; D might be TRBD1 (6 bases). Trimming removed 5 bases at V and 4 bases at J, with 9 bases between. The CDR3 length is 13 residues. Germline-derived CDR1 and CDR2 are SGHNT and YENEEA. The CDR3 bases are TGTGCCAGCAGCCCCGGACAGTACAATGAGCAGTTCTTC. Amino acid sequence: CASSPGQYNEQFF.

The rearrangement uses TRBV30 and TRBJ2-7; the D gene is possibly TRBD2 (6 bases). The CDR3 contains 14 residues. Trimming removed 2 bases at V and 3 bases at J, with 14 bases between. In germline, CDR1 is GTSNPN, CDR2 SVGIG (reference sequence). The CDR3, as DNA: TGTGCCTGGAGTTACGGGGGTTTTTTCTACGAGCAGTACTTC. It encodes CAWSYGGFFYEQYF. The variable domain in full, with the rest retrieved from reference TRBV30 and TRBJ2-7, is SQTIHQWPATLVQPVGSPLSLECTVEGTSNPNLYWYRQAAGRGLQLLFYSVGIGQISSEVPQNLSASRPQDRQFILSSKKLLLSDSGFYLCAWSYGGFFYEQYFGPGTRLTVT.

The V and J genes are TRBV28 and TRBJ2-2; 9 bases map to TRBD1. V shed 6 bases, J shed 5 bases, and the junction held 7 bases outside the gene matches. Germline V gene lookup returns CDR1 MDHEN and CDR2 SYDVKM. The CDR3 has 15 residues. The CDR3 is CASRSGQGNTGELFF. The DNA of the CDR3 is TGTGCCAGCAGATCGGGACAGGGTAATACCGGGGAGCTGTTTTTT. Full variable domain (outside the CDR3, taken from reference TRBV28 and TRBJ2-2): DVKVTQSSRYLVKRTGEKVFLECVQDMDHENMFWYRQDPGLGLRLIYFSYDVKMKEKGDIPEGYSVSREKKERFSLILESASTNQTSMYLCASRSGQGNTGELFFGEGSRLTVL.

This chain links TRBV7-2 with TRBJ2-5; D gene ambiguous. The CDR3 has 12 residues. The germline gives CDR1 SGHTA, CDR2 FQGNSA. Trimming stripped 7 bases from V and 4 bases from J, with 10 bases between. The CDR3 here is CASTTWPETQYF. CDR3 sequence (DNA): TGTGCCAGCACCACTTGGCCAGAGACCCAGTACTTC.

The gene calls are TRBV19 and TRBJ1-5, with 9 bases aligning to TRBD1. With 3 bases clipped from V and 11 bases from J, the junction kept 14 bases outside the gene matches. CDR3 length: 16 residues. Germline CDR1 is LNHDA and CDR2 is SQIVND (reference sequence). The CDR3 bases are TGTGCCAGTAGTATTGGGGACAGGGTCATCCCATCCGCCCAGCATTTT. It codes for CASSIGDRVIPSAQHF. Combining the CDR3 with reference TRBV19 and TRBJ1-5 gives the whole variable domain DGGITQSPKYLFRKEGQNVTLSCEQNLNHDAMYWYRQDPGQGLRLIYYSQIVNDFQKGDIAEGYSVSREKKESFPLTVTSAQKNPTAFYLCASSIGDRVIPSAQHFGDGTRLSIL.

The chain carries TRBV5-4 and TRBJ2-7, with TRBD1 matching 9 bases. CDR1 SGHNT and CDR2 YYREEE come from the germline V gene (reference sequence). V shed 0 bases, J shed 3 bases, and the junction held 4 bases outside the gene matches. CDR3 length equals 15 residues. The CDR3 DNA is TGTGCCAGCAGCTTGGAGAGGACAGGGGACTACGAGCAGTACTTC. It codes for CASSLERTGDYEQYF.

The chain recombines TRBV29-1 with TRBJ2-1; D is ambiguous. V lost 8 bases, J lost 5 bases, and 16 bases lay in between. Germline CDR1 reads SQVTM; CDR2 reads ANQGSEA. The CDR3 contains 13 residues. CDR3 protein: CSTYPGSDNEQFF. CDR3 bases: TGCAGCACCTACCCCGGGTCTGACAATGAGCAGTTCTTC.

V gene TRBV30 combines with J gene TRBJ2-3; a weak D match, TRBD1 (5 bases). With 0 bases removed from V and 0 bases from J, the gap between germline ends came to 10 bases. Per germline, CDR1 GTSNPN and CDR2 SVGIG (reference sequence). This CDR3 is built from 15 residues. The CDR3 sequence: CAWSVQGVSTDTQYF. CDR3 in DNA: TGTGCCTGGAGTGTACAAGGGGTTAGCACAGATACGCAGTATTTT.

The J gene is TRBJ2-7, the V gene TRBV10-3; no reliable D call. V was cut by 3 bases and J by 1 base, with 22 bases left in between. There are 18 residues in the CDR3. CDR1 is ENHRY, CDR2 SYGVKD, per germline. The chain's CDR3 is CAISDHRPGKSHSYEQYF. For the CDR3, the DNA is TGTGCCATCAGTGACCACCGACCAGGAAAGAGTCATTCCTACGAGCAGTACTTC.

This rearrangement joins TRBV2 to TRBJ2-7; TRBD2 might be the D (6 bases). Germline CDR1 reads SNHLY; CDR2 reads FYNNEI. CDR3 length equals 16 residues. V lost 0 bases to trimming and J lost 5 bases, with 17 bases between them. Written as DNA, the CDR3 is TGTGCCAGCAGTGAAGCGCCTTGGGGGGTAGGCGACGAGCAGTACTTC. Translating it yields CASSEAPWGVGDEQYF.

This sequence joins TRBV4-2 and TRBJ2-1; 10 nucleotides align to TRBD2. Germline V gene lookup returns CDR1 LGHNA and CDR2 YNFKEQ. The CDR3 consists of 16 residues. The V gene end was trimmed by 0 bases and the J gene end by 9 bases; junction bases not matched to a gene: 8. CDR3 protein: CASSQDRAGGQAEQFF. CDR3 nucleotides: TGTGCCAGCAGCCAAGATCGAGCGGGAGGGCAGGCTGAGCAGTTCTTC.

The chain couples TRBV18 to TRBJ2-1; D might be TRBD1 (5 bases). Per the germline V gene, CDR1 is KGHSH and CDR2 is LQKENI. Trimming left V 2 bases short and J 6 bases short, with 14 bases between. The CDR3 has 15 residues. In nucleotides, the CDR3 is TGTGCCAGCTCACCAAGCAGGGCGTCGGTCAATGAGCAGTTCTTC. Residues: CASSPSRASVNEQFF.

The chain carries TRBV28 and TRBJ2-3; 11 bases line up with TRBD2. Per the germline V gene, CDR1 is MDHEN and CDR2 is SYDVKM. V lost 7 bases and J lost 5; bases outside the gene matches: 23. The CDR3 has 20 amino acids. Here the CDR3 DNA reads TGTGCCAGCAAGGCCCCGTGGGCTAGCGGGAGGCCGGGGGCACAAGATACGCAGTATTTT. This encodes CASKAPWASGRPGAQDTQYF. Looking up the rest from reference TRBV28 and TRBJ2-3 gives the full variable domain: DVKVTQSSRYLVKRTGEKVFLECVQDMDHENMFWYRQDPGLGLRLIYFSYDVKMKEKGDIPEGYSVSREKKERFSLILESASTNQTSMYLCASKAPWASGRPGAQDTQYFGPGTRLTVL.

The rearrangement joins TRBV2 to TRBJ2-7; D might be TRBD1 or TRBD2, each matching 5 bases. The CDR3 length is 14 residues. V gave up 3 bases and J gave up 5 bases, with 14 bases separating them. Germline assignment: CDR1 SNHLY and CDR2 FYNNEI. The CDR3 is CASSDVGGGDEQYF. CDR3 in DNA: TGTGCCAGCAGTGACGTAGGTGGGGGAGACGAGCAGTACTTC.

J is TRBJ2-2 and V is TRBV9; 12 bases line up with TRBD2. V dropped 3 bases and J dropped 7; count of bases not matched to a gene: 7. CDR3 size: 16 residues. The germline V gene has CDR1 SGDLS and CDR2 YYNGEE. The CDR3 region is CASSARTSGDNGELFF. CDR3 DNA sequence: TGTGCCAGCAGCGCCCGGACTAGCGGGGATAACGGGGAGCTGTTTTTT.

V is TRBV13 and J is TRBJ1-2, with D possibly TRBD1 on 5 matching bases. This CDR3 is 17 amino acids long. Between the trimmed V and J ends, which lost 5 bases and 3 bases, there was a span of 22 bases. Germline CDR1 and CDR2: PRHDT and FYEKMQ (reference sequence). The CDR3 region has the DNA TGTGCCAGCAGCCACGCCGGTCGGGGCCCAGGACACTATGGCTACACCTTC. As protein: CASSHAGRGPGHYGYTF.

The chain joins TRBV6-6 to TRBJ1-1; 7 bases align to TRBD1. The CDR3 extends over 16 amino acids. The junction had 11 bases not matched to a gene; V was cut back by 2 bases and J by 5 bases. Germline-derived CDR1 and CDR2 are MNHNY and SVGAGI (reference sequence). CDR3: CASSYSLRGRDTEAFF. The CDR3, as DNA: TGTGCCAGCAGTTACAGTTTGAGGGGGCGCGATACTGAAGCTTTCTTT.

The chain employs TRBV6-1 and TRBJ2-2; 10 bases fit TRBD1. The V segment lost 2 bases and the J segment 7 bases; nucleotides outside the gene matches: 4. Germline CDR1 reads MNHNS; CDR2 reads SASEGT. The CDR3 runs to 15 residues. CDR3 sequence: CASSEQTGGGGELFF. CDR3 in DNA: TGTGCCAGCAGTGAACAGACAGGGGGCGGCGGGGAGCTGTTTTTT.

The V and J genes are TRBV7-2 and TRBJ2-2; D gene unclear. This CDR3 has 12 residues. Trimming stripped 8 bases from V and 6 bases from J, with 10 bases between. Germline CDR1 SGHTA, CDR2 FQGNSA. CDR3 bases: TGTGCCAGCGGCCTTCGGCCCGGGGAGCTGTTTTTT. Translating it yields CASGLRPGELFF.